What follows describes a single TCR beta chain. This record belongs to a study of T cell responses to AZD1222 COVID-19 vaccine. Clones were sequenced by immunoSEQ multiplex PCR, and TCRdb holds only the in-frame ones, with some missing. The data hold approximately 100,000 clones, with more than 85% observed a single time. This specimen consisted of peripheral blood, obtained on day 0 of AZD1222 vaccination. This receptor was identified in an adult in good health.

CDR3 sequence reads: CASSVRGNYGYTF. The DNA of the CDR3 is TGTGCCAGCAGCGTCAGGGGGAACTATGGCTACACCTTC. The chain joins TRBV7-8 to TRBJ1-2; 7 bases line up with TRBD1. The germline gives CDR1 SGHVS, CDR2 FQNEAQ. Unmatched junction bases numbered 2, after V lost 5 bases and J lost 2 bases. The CDR3 sequence is 13 residues long.